This T cell receptor (beta chain) comes out of a study of shared clonotypes between healthy human individuals. Broader study findings: Sampling used blood alone; tissue repertoires probably differ.

This was a deep-level run. TCRdb keeps only in-frame clones here, not all; method: immunoSEQ multiplex PCR. The table has about 600,000 clones, approximately 97% seen once. Per the germline V gene, CDR1 is MDHEN and CDR2 is SYDVKM. Both ends counted, the CDR3 spans 16 residues. Regarding this clone: The antigen remains unidentified. No DNA is shown, since the ends of the CDR3 on it are uncertain; the CDR3 is the one TCRdb lists.

The rearrangement uses TRBV28 and TRBJ2-1; TRBD2 is the table's D call and was not checked against the DNA. Sequencing was performed on naive CD4+ T cells sorted from blood. Noted subset: CD45RA+ positively selected. The receptor's source is a woman aged 30 to 39 in good health. CDR3 sequence: CASSSSGSGINNEQFF.